Listed below are T cell receptor beta chains from one sample, sequenced in a study of response to subunit inactivated influenza vaccine. One entry per CDR3 protein, called by TCRdb with MiXCR from the RT-PCR reads. This table holds about 650,000 distinct CDR3 sequences, less than 15% found once. This specimen was PBMCs from blood, taken about 14 days before vaccination. The receptors were gathered from a man aged 45-60 years who received an inactivated influenza vaccine. Each CDR3 is given with its conserved first and last residue. The D gene is left open where the match is weak. Part of the rows lack a size; the others show once, few, many or a class for expanded clones.

NA,TRBJ2-5,TRBV20-1,many,CSARAIEGRTWGETQYF,TGCAGTGCTAGAGCAATTGAGGGACGTACTTGGGGAGAGACCCAGTACTTC
NA,TRBJ2-6,TRBV11-2,NA,CASSLEGPGRGANVLTF,TGTGCCAGCAGCTTAGAAGGTCCAGGGCGGGGGGCCAACGTCCTGACTTTC
NA,TRBJ2-1,TRBV6-1,NA,CASRPGQLRNEQFF,TGTGCCAGCAGGCCGGGACAACTTAGGAATGAGCAGTTCTTC
NA,TRBJ2-2,TRBV5-5,NA,CASSHSRVPTGELFF,TGTGCCAGCAGCCACTCTCGGGTCCCCACCGGGGAGCTGTTTTTT
NA,TRBJ2-2,TRBV9,many,CASSVGTGELFF,TGTGCCAGCAGCGTAGGGACCGGGGAGCTGTTTTTT
TRBD1,TRBJ1-2,TRBV4-2,NA,CASSQHRGDYGYTF,TGTGCCAGCAGCCAGCACAGGGGGGACTATGGCTACACCTTC
NA,TRBJ2-7,TRBV29-1,few,CSVVASVFSYEQYF,TGCAGCGTTGTGGCTAGCGTCTTCTCCTACGAGCAGTACTTC
TRBD1,TRBJ1-2,TRBV6-1,few,CASSSGTATLGYTF,TGTGCCAGCAGCTCCGGGACAGCGACTCTTGGCTACACCTTC
TRBD2,TRBJ2-2,TRBV11-2,few,CASRSLAGGRTGELFF,TGTGCCAGCAGATCACTAGCGGGGGGGCGTACCGGGGAGCTGTTTTTT
NA,TRBJ2-3,TRBV20-1,NA,CSAYQTGISQYF,TGCAGTGCTTACCAAACCGGGATTTCGCAGTATTTT
NA,TRBJ2-3,TRBV30,once,CAWRPPGTDTQYF,TGTGCCTGGAGGCCTCCCGGCACAGATACGCAGTATTTT
NA,TRBJ2-3,TRBV11-2,few,CATQLSYEEDTQYF,TGTGCCACCCAGCTTAGTTATGAGGAAGATACGCAGTATTTT
NA,TRBJ2-7,TRBV5-1,few,CASSLETLPPYEQYF,TGCGCCAGCAGCTTGGAGACCCTCCCGCCTTACGAGCAGTACTTC
NA,TRBJ2-1,TRBV11-3,NA,CASSLGGRGANEQFF,TGTGCCAGCAGCTTAGGGGGGAGAGGGGCCAATGAGCAGTTCTTC
NA,TRBJ2-1,TRBV5-1,few,CASSLGVADNEQFF,TGCGCCAGCAGCTTGGGGGTAGCGGACAATGAGCAGTTCTTC
NA,TRBJ2-5,TRBV20-1,NA,CSAIPTGGLKETQYF,TGCAGTGCCATCCCCACCGGCGGTCTAAAAGAGACCCAGTACTTC
NA,TRBJ1-1,TRBV6-5,few,CASNMGTEAFF,TGTGCCAGCAACATGGGCACTGAAGCTTTCTTT
NA,TRBJ2-2,TRBV2,few,CASRFTPGSANTGELFF,TGTGCCAGCAGGTTCACTCCGGGTTCCGCGAACACCGGGGAGCTGTTTTTT
NA,TRBJ2-7,TRBV4-3,NA,CASSQVVMGRGDEQYF,TGCGCCAGCAGCCAAGTTGTGATGGGCAGGGGCGACGAGCAGTACTTC
NA,TRBJ2-7,TRBV10-3,NA,CAISELLGGTYEQYF,TGTGCCATCAGTGAGTTGCTTGGGGGAACCTACGAGCAGTACTTC
TRBD1,TRBJ2-7,TRBV2,few,CASCGTGSSYEQYF,TGTGCCAGCTGCGGGACAGGGAGTTCCTACGAGCAGTACTTC
NA,TRBJ2-1,TRBV2,NA,CASSAGTSIYHNEQFF,TGTGCCAGCAGTGCAGGGACTTCCATCTACCACAATGAGCAGTTCTTC
NA,TRBJ1-1,TRBV30,few,CAWIHLAFF,TGTGCCTGGATTCACTTGGCTTTCTTT
TRBD1,TRBJ2-7,TRBV7-2,NA,CASSFIPGQGIYEQYF,TGTGCCAGCAGCTTCATCCCGGGACAGGGGATCTACGAGCAGTACTTC
NA,TRBJ2-3,TRBV10-3,few,CAISDAGNTDTQYF,TGTGCCATCAGTGATGCAGGGAACACAGATACGCAGTATTTT
NA,TRBJ2-1,TRBV28,many,CASSPGELRQFF,TGTGCCAGCAGCCCGGGGGAGTTGAGGCAGTTCTTC
TRBD1,TRBJ2-7,TRBV5-1,NA,CASSSGTDRSYEQYF,TGCGCCAGCAGCTCTGGGACAGACCGTTCCTACGAGCAGTACTTC
NA,TRBJ1-1,TRBV19,few,CASSIAGREAFF,TGTGCCAGTAGTATAGCGGGAAGAGAAGCTTTCTTT
NA,TRBJ1-5,TRBV12-3/TRBV12-4,NA,CASSNIPSQPQHF,TGTGCCAGCAGTAACATCCCTAGTCAGCCCCAGCATTTT
NA,TRBJ1-2,TRBV29-1,NA,CSVERTTYGYTF,TGCAGCGTTGAACGGACAACCTATGGCTACACCTTC
TRBD1,TRBJ2-1,TRBV5-1,few,CASSGGTGSSYNEQFF,TGCGCCAGCAGCGGGGGGACAGGGAGCTCCTACAATGAGCAGTTCTTC
NA,TRBJ2-3,TRBV7-9,few,CASSLLGFSTDTQYF,TGTGCCAGCAGCTTACTGGGTTTCAGCACAGATACGCAGTATTTT
NA,TRBJ1-4,TRBV29-1,NA,CSVQRQINEKLFF,TGCAGCGTTCAAAGGCAGATTAATGAAAAACTGTTTTTT
NA,TRBJ2-7,TRBV12-3/TRBV12-4,many,CASSPNRVEQYF,TGTGCCAGCAGTCCCAATAGGGTCGAGCAGTACTTC
NA,TRBJ2-5,TRBV30,NA,CAYRWAGQETQYF,TGTGCCTACCGATGGGCGGGCCAAGAGACCCAGTACTTC
TRBD2,TRBJ2-7,TRBV20-1,NA,CSARGGGPTYEQYF,TGCAGTGCTAGAGGGGGGGGTCCGACCTACGAGCAGTACTTC
TRBD2,TRBJ2-7,TRBV20-1,NA,CSARIPPSGKYEQYF,TGCAGTGCTAGGATTCCGCCTAGCGGGAAATACGAGCAGTACTTC
TRBD2,TRBJ2-1,TRBV29-1,few,CSVLPRSGSAYNEQFF,TGCAGCGTTCTACCCCGAAGCGGGAGCGCGTACAATGAGCAGTTCTTC
NA,TRBJ2-7,TRBV25-1,few,CASSDLSKSYEQYF,TGTGCCAGCAGTGATTTGTCTAAATCCTACGAGCAGTACTTC
NA,TRBJ2-3,TRBV7-2,NA,CASSLVPRVPVDTQYF,TGTGCCAGCAGCTTAGTTCCCCGTGTTCCTGTGGATACGCAGTATTTT
NA,TRBJ1-1,TRBV5-1,NA,CASSLEGGVINTEAFF,TGCGCCAGCAGCTTGGAGGGTGGGGTAATTAACACTGAAGCTTTCTTT